The 26 T cell receptor beta chains below were found in one sample sequenced in a study of blood T cell repertoires in COVID-19. Here immunoSEQ multiplex PCR was the method, and the copy in TCRdb shows in-frame clones only, minus some. This sample yields about 280,000 clones, of which 88% are seen a single time; around 10% belongs to the top ten. Sequencing was carried out using peripheral blood. Receptors originate from a woman aged 25-40 years with COVID-19, enrolled during active disease.

The chain recombines TRBV7-9 with TRBJ1-4, with D tentatively TRBD1 (5 bases). V shed 5 bases and J shed 8 bases, with 18 bases lying between them. The CDR3 extends over 15 amino acids. The germline V gene encodes CDR1 SEHNR and CDR2 FQNEAQ (reference sequence). This CDR3 is CASSRGDQMREKLFF. CDR3 in DNA: TGTGCCAGCAGCCGCGGGGACCAAATGCGGGAAAAACTGTTTTTT.

The gene calls are TRBV28 and TRBJ1-3, with D perhaps TRBD1 (6 bases). This CDR3 region has 15 residues. The V end lost 8 bases, the J end lost 2 bases, and 16 bases lay between the germline ends. The germline V gene has CDR1 MDHEN and CDR2 SYDVKM. The CDR3 DNA follows: TGTGCCAGCTGCCTAGGGGGTTCGGCTGGAAACACCATATATTTT. Translating it yields CASCLGGSAGNTIYF. The variable domain in full, with the rest retrieved from reference TRBV28 and TRBJ1-3, is DVKVTQSSRYLVKRTGEKVFLECVQDMDHENMFWYRQDPGLGLRLIYFSYDVKMKEKGDIPEGYSVSREKKERFSLILESASTNQTSMYLCASCLGGSAGNTIYFGEGSWLTVV.

V is TRBV7-8 and J is TRBJ1-3; D possibly corresponds to TRBD1 (5 bases). Trimming took off 0 bases at V and 0 bases at J, with 12 bases between the two ends. The length of the CDR3 is 17 residues. Germline CDR1 reads SGHVS; CDR2 reads FQNEAQ. The CDR3 DNA follows: TGTGCCAGCAGCTTAGCTGGAGGGACGGTCTCTGGAAACACCATATATTTT. It translates to CASSLAGGTVSGNTIYF.

The chain recombines TRBV11-3 with TRBJ2-5, with D possibly matching TRBD1 (6 bases). The CDR3 runs 13 residues. Per germline, CDR1 SGHNT and CDR2 YENEEA. V lost 5 bases and J lost 1, with 8 bases in between. CDR3 in DNA: TGTGCCAGCAGCCCGGACAGCCAAGAGACCCAGTACTTC. It specifies CASSPDSQETQYF.

The chain couples TRBV6-5 to TRBJ1-2; D not resolved. Germline V gene data show CDR1 as MNHEY and CDR2 as SVGAGI. V shed 8 bases and J shed 5 bases, with 18 bases lying between them. The CDR3 is 14 amino acids. Here the CDR3 DNA reads TGTGCCAGCGCAGGTGGGGATTCGGGATATGGCTACACCTTC. Its translation is CASAGGDSGYGYTF.

This rearrangement joins TRBV5-6 to TRBJ1-2; 7 nucleotides match TRBD1. The germline V gene encodes CDR1 SGHDT and CDR2 YYEEEE. After removal of 4 bases from V and 4 bases from J, the junction contained 7 bases not matched to a gene. The CDR3 contains 14 residues. As DNA, the CDR3 is TGTGCCAGCAGCCGACAGGGAAAGGGCTATGGCTACACCTTC. Residues: CASSRQGKGYGYTF.

The V gene is TRBV5-1, the J gene TRBJ2-7; TRBD2 agrees at 7 bases. CDR1 is SGHRS, CDR2 YFSETQ, per germline. The CDR3 totals 15 residues. V shed 3 bases and J 6 bases; nucleotides not matched to a gene: 12. CDR3 region: CASSSSWGGSGEQYF. CDR3 bases: TGCGCCAGCAGCTCCTCCTGGGGGGGGAGTGGCGAGCAGTACTTC.

The V and J genes are TRBV4-3 and TRBJ2-5, with D perhaps matching TRBD1 (6 bases). The CDR3 has 16 residues. Between the trimmed V and J ends, which lost 0 bases and 4 bases, there was a span of 15 bases. CDR1 and CDR2 from the germline V gene are LGHNA and YSLEER. The CDR3, as DNA: TGCGCCAGCAGCCAAGACACTAAGGGGGAGCGAGAGACCCAGTACTTC. Translated: CASSQDTKGERETQYF.

J is TRBJ2-1 and V is TRBV5-1; TRBD1 might be the D (5 bases). Trimming pared 0 bases from V and 0 bases from J, leaving 7 bases between. CDR1 SGHRS and CDR2 YFSETQ come from the germline V gene. CDR3 length: 15 residues. The CDR3 bases are TGCGCCAGCAGCTTGGACAGGTCCTCCTACAATGAGCAGTTCTTC. Its translation is CASSLDRSSYNEQFF.

The CDR3 coding sequence is TGTGCCAGCAGCCCACAGGGGGCAAAGTACTATGGCTACACCTTC. Protein sequence: CASSPQGAKYYGYTF. J is TRBJ1-2 and V is TRBV28; TRBD1 aligns across 9 bases. The V gene end was trimmed by 6 bases and the J gene end by 3 bases; junction bases not matched to a gene: 8. Germline loops: CDR1 MDHEN, CDR2 SYDVKM. The CDR3 spans 15 residues.

This chain connects TRBV10-3 to TRBJ2-6, with TRBD2 identical over 13 bases. From germline, CDR1 is ENHRY and CDR2 SYGVKD. V lost 8 bases, J lost 0 bases, and 13 bases stayed unmatched. This CDR3 is 20 amino acids long. The CDR3 here is CAIRPGLAGPSTSGANVLTF. In nucleotides, the CDR3 is TGTGCCATCCGGCCGGGACTAGCGGGACCCTCAACCTCTGGGGCCAACGTCCTGACTTTC.

V is TRBV4-1 and J is TRBJ1-4; D unresolved. The germline CDR1 and CDR2 sequences are MGHRA and YSYEKL. This CDR3 spans 15 amino acids. With 1 base removed from V and 6 bases from J, the gap between germline ends came to 12 bases. The CDR3 DNA is TGCGCCAGCAGCCAAGTACAGTTATTGGATGAAAAACTGTTTTTT. Residues: CASSQVQLLDEKLFF.

The J gene is TRBJ1-2, the V gene TRBV2, with 10 bases fitting TRBD1. This CDR3 spans 16 amino acids. Germline trimming cut 6 bases from V and 1 base from J; bases unmatched to any gene: 8. Germline V gene data show CDR1 as SNHLY and CDR2 as FYNNEI. For the CDR3, the DNA is TGTGCCAGCAGACGCCGCGGACAGGGGGTTAACTATGGCTACACCTTC. Translated, it gives CASRRRGQGVNYGYTF. The full variable domain, in which reference TRBV2 and TRBJ1-2 provide the parts outside the CDR3, is EPEVTQTPSHQVTQMGQEVILRCVPISNHLYFYWYRQILGQKVEFLVSFYNNEISEKSEIFDDQFSVERPDGSNFTLKIRSTKLEDSAMYFCASRRRGQGVNYGYTFGSGTRLTVV.

The V and J genes are TRBV4-1 and TRBJ1-5; D gene unclear. V was cut by 4 bases and J by 6 bases, with 13 bases left in between. There are 14 residues in the CDR3. Germline V gene lookup returns CDR1 MGHRA and CDR2 YSYEKL. The CDR3 here is CASSPQSSGQPQHF. CDR3 nucleotide sequence: TGCGCCAGCAGCCCTCAATCATCGGGTCAGCCCCAGCATTTT.

This chain joins TRBV4-1 and TRBJ2-7, with D possibly TRBD1 on 6 matching bases. Germline CDR1 MGHRA, CDR2 YSYEKL. This CDR3 is built from 14 residues. The V end was cut by 1 base, the J end by 3 bases, with 10 bases between. Here the CDR3 reads CASSQGLRGYEQYF. Here the CDR3 DNA reads TGCGCCAGCAGCCAAGGGCTCAGGGGCTACGAGCAGTACTTC.

This chain links TRBV3-1 (or the pseudogene TRBV3-2) with TRBJ2-3, with 11 bases aligning to TRBD2. With V trimmed by 6 bases and J by 7 bases, 12 bases remained unmatched. This CDR3 is built from 16 residues. CDR1 and CDR2 (germline): LGHDT, YNNKEL (reference sequence). CDR3 sequence (DNA): TGTGCCAGCAGACTGACTAGCGGGATGGTGAAAAATACGCAGTATTTT. Protein: CASRLTSGMVKNTQYF.

The rearrangement uses TRBV7-9 and TRBJ2-2; D remains ambiguous. The CDR3 has 12 amino acids. Germline assignment: CDR1 SEHNR and CDR2 FQNEAQ (reference sequence). V dropped 8 bases and J dropped 5 bases, with 9 bases sitting between them. The CDR3 DNA is TGTGCCAGCTGCCTCGGGACCGGGGAGCTGTTTTTT. It specifies CASCLGTGELFF.

This clone appeared a single time. The chain carries TRBV24-1 and TRBJ1-6; 8 nucleotides align to TRBD1. Germline V gives CDR1 KGHDR, CDR2 SFDVKD. The CDR3 loop spans 18 amino acids. Germline trimming cut 0 bases from V and 7 bases from J; bases unmatched to any gene: 10. The CDR3 sequence is CATSDLSRFWTGNSPLHF. DNA for the CDR3: TGTGCCACCAGTGATTTGTCCCGATTTTGGACAGGGAATTCACCCCTCCACTTT.

The V call is TRBV27, the J call TRBJ1-2; the D gene is possibly TRBD1 (5 bases). CDR3 size: 18 residues. Germline V lookup: CDR1 MNHEY, CDR2 SMNVEV (reference sequence). V was shortened by 1 base and J by 5 bases, with 23 bases between the two germline ends. The chain's CDR3 is CASSLFGGGLSGPYGYTF. The CDR3, as DNA: TGTGCCAGCAGTTTATTTGGCGGGGGTCTCAGCGGTCCTTATGGCTACACCTTC.

The V gene is TRBV5-6, the J gene TRBJ1-3, with TRBD1 matching 7 bases. Unmatched junction bases numbered 5, after V lost 4 bases and J lost 4 bases. Germline V gives CDR1 SGHDT, CDR2 YYEEEE. The CDR3 spans 14 residues. In nucleotides, the CDR3 is TGTGCCAGCAGCATGACAGGGTTCGGAAACACCATATATTTT. This gives the protein CASSMTGFGNTIYF. Using reference TRBV5-6 and TRBJ1-3 for the parts outside the CDR3, the full variable domain is DAGVTQSPTHLIKTRGQQVTLRCSPKSGHDTVSWYQQALGQGPQFIFQYYEEEERQRGNFPDRFSGHQFPNYSSELNVNALLLGDSALYLCASSMTGFGNTIYFGEGSWLTVV.

The chain recombines TRBV9 with TRBJ2-7; no clear D. V was trimmed by 3 bases and J by 3 bases, leaving 10 bases between them. CDR1 and CDR2 from the germline V gene are SGDLS and YYNGEE. The CDR3 contains 13 residues. The CDR3 loop reads CASSGSFDYEQYF. The CDR3 coding sequence is TGTGCCAGCAGCGGTAGTTTTGACTACGAGCAGTACTTC.

The chain uses TRBV19 and TRBJ2-7; 7 bases line up with TRBD1. Germline assignment: CDR1 LNHDA and CDR2 SQIVND (reference sequence). The junction had 7 bases not matched to a gene; V was cut back by 5 bases and J by 0 bases. The CDR3 has 15 residues. CDR3 amino acids: CASSARQGRSYEQYF. The CDR3 DNA reads as TGTGCCAGTAGTGCCCGACAGGGACGCTCCTACGAGCAGTACTTC. Full variable domain (missing parts from reference TRBV19 and TRBJ2-7): DGGITQSPKYLFRKEGQNVTLSCEQNLNHDAMYWYRQDPGQGLRLIYYSQIVNDFQKGDIAEGYSVSREKKESFPLTVTSAQKNPTAFYLCASSARQGRSYEQYFGPGTRLTVT.

The chain uses TRBV6-6 and TRBJ1-1; D is undetermined. CDR3 size: 11 residues. V dropped 6 bases and J dropped 6 bases, with 8 bases sitting between them. CDR1 and CDR2 (germline): MNHNY, SVGAGI (reference sequence). CDR3: CASRIVAEAFF. The CDR3 DNA sequence: TGTGCCAGCAGAATAGTCGCTGAAGCTTTCTTT.

This chain links TRBV19 with TRBJ2-1, with 9 bases fitting TRBD2. With V trimmed by 4 bases and J by 5 bases, 6 bases remained unmatched. Germline V gene sequence: CDR1 LNHDA, CDR2 SQIVND (reference sequence). The CDR3 runs 15 residues. CDR3 loop: CASSRVAGVNNEQFF. The CDR3 coding sequence is TGTGCCAGTAGTAGGGTAGCGGGAGTTAACAATGAGCAGTTCTTC.

The chain recombines TRBV30 with TRBJ1-6, with 7 positions matching TRBD1. V lost 2 bases to trimming and J lost 7 bases; unmatched junction nucleotides: 2. CDR3 length equals 13 residues. From germline, CDR1 is GTSNPN and CDR2 SVGIG (reference sequence). The DNA of the CDR3 is TGTGCCTGGAGTACAGGGGTGAATTCACCCCTCCACTTT. This encodes CAWSTGVNSPLHF.

The chain joins TRBV7-2 to TRBJ1-2; weak D call: TRBD1 (5 bases). CDR3 length equals 12 residues. V was trimmed by 3 bases and J by 8 bases, leaving 10 bases between them. Per the germline V gene, CDR1 is SGHTA and CDR2 is FQGNSA. The CDR3 DNA sequence: TGTGCCAGCAGCTTTGGACAAAGGGGCTACACCTTC. Translating gives CASSFGQRGYTF. Drawing the rest from reference TRBV7-2 and TRBJ1-2, the complete variable domain is GAGVSQSPSNKVTEKGKDVELRCDPISGHTALYWYRQSLGQGLEFLIYFQGNSAPDKSGLPSDRFSAERTGGSVSTLTIQRTQQEDSAVYLCASSFGQRGYTFGSGTRLTVV.